Following are 25 T cell receptor beta chains from one sample sequenced in a study of radiation and T cells in renal cell carcinoma. The sample's time point: baseline pretreatment blood. The treatment here: 15 Gy SBRT to primary tumor, nephrectomy 4 weeks later. Data came from immunoSEQ multiplex PCR; TCRdb stores just in-frame clones and leaves some out. The sample has 85,000 to 100,000 clones, roughly 90% seen once. The sequenced sample was blood, obtained from a patient whose treatment included radiotherapy and nephrectomy. These receptor sequences come from a man aged 45-60 years with renal cell carcinoma.

The rearrangement uses TRBV6-5 and TRBJ1-1; D remains ambiguous. The CDR3 loop spans 15 amino acids. Germline V gives CDR1 MNHEY, CDR2 SVGAGI. Trimming pared 2 bases from V and 0 bases from J, leaving 10 bases between. The CDR3 coding sequence is TGTGCCAGCAGTTACCAATCCACAGTGAACACTGAAGCTTTCTTT. Its translation: CASSYQSTVNTEAFF.

CDR3 amino acids: CASSPRAESVDIQYF. The CDR3 region has the DNA TGTGCCAGCAGCCCGCGGGCCGAGAGCGTTGACATTCAGTACTTC. This chain uses TRBV7-9 with TRBJ2-4; D perhaps matches TRBD2 (5 bases). Trimming shortened V by 5 bases and J by 8 bases, and 19 bases separated the two germline ends. Per germline, CDR1 SEHNR and CDR2 FQNEAQ (reference sequence). The CDR3 covers 15 residues.

This clone was counted only a few times. The CDR3 DNA follows: TGTGCCAGCAGCTTCTCCCGGAACACTGAAGCTTTCTTT. Residues: CASSFSRNTEAFF. The chain employs TRBV7-3 and TRBJ1-1; D ambiguous. CDR3 length: 13 amino acids. Germline loops: CDR1 SGHTA, CDR2 FQGTGA. Trimming left V 3 bases short and J 1 base short, with 6 bases between.

This clone was recorded a few times. The V and J genes are TRBV7-2 and TRBJ2-7, with 7 bases lining up with TRBD1. The length of the CDR3 is 15 residues. V shed 2 bases, J shed 2 bases, and the junction held 6 bases outside the gene matches. CDR1 SGHTA and CDR2 FQGNSA come from the germline V gene. CDR3 amino acids: CASSLRDTGAYEQYF. In nucleotides, the CDR3 is TGTGCCAGCAGCTTAAGGGACACAGGGGCCTACGAGCAGTACTTC.

The sample holds one count of this clone. This chain connects TRBV7-2 to TRBJ2-7; D is undetermined. Germline V gene lookup returns CDR1 SGHTA and CDR2 FQGNSA. The CDR3 is 14 amino acids. Trimming cost V 1 base and J 2 bases, with 9 bases left between them. The CDR3 protein is CASSLGPGPYEQYF. The CDR3 DNA is TGTGCCAGCAGCTTAGGTCCAGGACCCTACGAGCAGTACTTC.

The rearrangement links TRBV5-1 to TRBJ1-5, with 8 nucleotides matching TRBD1. This CDR3 contains 17 residues. J lost 1 base, V lost 4 bases, and 10 bases had no gene match. The germline CDR1 and CDR2 sequences are SGHRS and YFSETQ. CDR3 amino acids: CASSPGAGGWSNQPQHF. CDR3 in DNA: TGCGCCAGCAGCCCCGGGGCAGGGGGCTGGAGCAATCAGCCCCAGCATTTT.

CDR3 in DNA: TGTGCCAGCAGCTTAGGACTCCCACAGGGGGATACGCAGTATTTT. Translated, it gives CASSLGLPQGDTQYF. This chain connects TRBV7-9 to TRBJ2-3; 7 nucleotides align to TRBD1. After removal of 1 base from V and 6 bases from J, the junction contained 7 bases not matched to a gene. The CDR3 has 15 amino acids. Germline V lookup: CDR1 SEHNR, CDR2 FQNEAQ (reference sequence).

This clone was seen a handful of times. The rearrangement uses TRBV5-1 and TRBJ2-5; D gene ambiguous. The CDR3 sequence is 14 residues long. V was shortened by 0 bases and J by 1 base, with 7 bases between the two germline ends. Germline loops: CDR1 SGHRS, CDR2 YFSETQ. CDR3 protein: CASSLGPAQETQYF. The CDR3 DNA sequence: TGCGCCAGCAGCTTGGGGCCGGCCCAAGAGACCCAGTACTTC.

This sequence joins TRBV19 and TRBJ1-1; no definite D call. The CDR3 loop spans 13 amino acids. The V gene's germline CDR1 is LNHDA and CDR2 SQIVND (reference sequence). Trimming left V 10 bases short and J 1 base short, with 13 bases between. The DNA of the CDR3 is TGTGCCACCTCTCTTGGGGAGAACACTGAAGCTTTCTTT. Amino acids: CATSLGENTEAFF.

J is TRBJ2-1 and V is TRBV19, with TRBD2 matching over 9 bases. The CDR3 runs 14 residues. Germline V gene data show CDR1 as LNHDA and CDR2 as SQIVND (reference sequence). The V segment lost 3 bases and the J segment 4 bases; nucleotides outside the gene matches: 1. CDR3 amino acids: CASSMTSGYNEQFF. In DNA, the CDR3 is TGTGCCAGTAGTATGACTAGCGGTTACAATGAGCAGTTCTTC.

The chain has TRBV4-3 and TRBJ2-1; possibly TRBD2 for D (6 bases). The ends were cut back, 0 bases at V and 4 bases at J, with 13 bases in the middle. Germline V gene data show CDR1 as LGHNA and CDR2 as YSLEER. The CDR3 contains 16 residues. The CDR3 here is CASSQDRERNYNEQFF. Here the CDR3 DNA reads TGCGCCAGCAGCCAAGATCGGGAGCGGAATTACAATGAGCAGTTCTTC.

This rearrangement joins TRBV6-1 to TRBJ1-6; D not resolved. Looked up from germline, CDR1 is MNHNS and CDR2 is SASEGT. Trimming stripped 7 bases from V and 7 bases from J, with 11 bases between. The CDR3 is 13 amino acids. The CDR3 loop is CASTPAWNSPLHF. The CDR3, as DNA: TGTGCCAGCACCCCGGCCTGGAATTCACCCCTCCACTTT.

The count of this clone is one. The J gene is TRBJ1-5, the V gene TRBV18, with D perhaps matching TRBD1 (6 bases). The ends were cut back, 5 bases at V and 4 bases at J, with 15 bases in the middle. CDR1 KGHSH and CDR2 LQKENI come from the germline V gene. The CDR3 sequence is 15 residues long. CDR3 nucleotide sequence: TGTGCCAGCTCAGTCACAGGGTCGCGAAATCAGCCCCAGCATTTT. Protein product: CASSVTGSRNQPQHF.

This chain joins TRBV25-1 and TRBJ2-4; possible D gene TRBD1, 6 bases. Deletions cut 6 bases from V and 11 bases from J, with 20 bases between. The CDR3 length is 14 residues. Germline V gene sequence: CDR1 MGHDK, CDR2 SYGVNS. The CDR3 sequence: CASSTMGAHSVQYF. CDR3 in DNA: TGTGCCAGCAGCACCATGGGGGCCCACTCCGTTCAGTACTTC.

This chain uses TRBV6-5 with TRBJ1-5, with no clear D. This CDR3 spans 13 amino acids. The V end lost 2 bases, the J end lost 7 bases, and 9 bases lay between the germline ends. CDR1 MNHEY and CDR2 SVGAGI come from the germline V gene. CDR3 amino acids: CASSYDQDQPQHF. The CDR3 nucleotides read TGTGCCAGCAGTTACGATCAGGACCAGCCCCAGCATTTT.

The gene calls are TRBV6-5 and TRBJ2-1, with D perhaps matching TRBD2 (6 bases). Germline V CDR1 and CDR2: MNHEY, SVGAGI. The CDR3 covers 14 residues. The germline V and J ends were trimmed by 7 bases and 3 bases, with 13 bases remaining between them. The CDR3 DNA reads as TGTGCCAGCAAGGGGACTTCCGACTACAATGAGCAGTTCTTC. This codes for CASKGTSDYNEQFF.

This chain links TRBV5-1 with TRBJ2-1; 8 positions match TRBD1. In germline, CDR1 is SGHRS, CDR2 YFSETQ. The CDR3 is 14 residues long. V shed 4 bases, J shed 6 bases, and the junction held 6 bases outside the gene matches. CDR3 bases: TGCGCCAGCAGCATGGGACAGGACATCAATGAGCAGTTCTTC. As protein: CASSMGQDINEQFF.

The gene calls are TRBV5-4 and TRBJ2-1, with TRBD2 identical over 7 bases. The CDR3 totals 14 residues. The V segment lost 4 bases and the J segment 4 bases; nucleotides outside the gene matches: 5. Germline assignment: CDR1 SGHNT and CDR2 YYREEE (reference sequence). CDR3 loop: CASSPSGTYNEQFF. The CDR3 coding sequence is TGTGCCAGCAGCCCAAGCGGGACTTACAATGAGCAGTTCTTC.

The gene calls are TRBV5-1 and TRBJ2-7; 8 bases align to TRBD1. The CDR3 has 15 residues. Germline trimming cut 4 bases from V and 4 bases from J; bases unmatched to any gene: 10. Germline CDR1 is SGHRS and CDR2 is YFSETQ. CDR3 bases: TGCGCCAGCAGCCCTGGGACAGGTGGGGCTTACGAGCAGTACTTC. Translation gives CASSPGTGGAYEQYF.

The chain couples TRBV19 to TRBJ2-7, with 7 bases lining up with TRBD1. The CDR3 length is 14 residues. V shed 4 bases, J shed 1 base, and the junction held 4 bases outside the gene matches. Germline V lookup: CDR1 LNHDA, CDR2 SQIVND (reference sequence). In nucleotides, the CDR3 is TGTGCCAGTAGTACCCGGGACAGATCCTACGAGCAGTACTTC. Translating it yields CASSTRDRSYEQYF.

V and J are TRBV5-5 and TRBJ2-5; TRBD1 matches at 7 bases. The CDR3 totals 13 residues. Germline lookup yields CDR1 SGHKS and CDR2 YYEKEE (reference sequence). V lost 1 base, J lost 5 bases, and 2 bases stayed unmatched. The DNA for the CDR3 is TGTGCCAGCAGCTTGTACAGGGGTGAGACCCAGTACTTC. It specifies CASSLYRGETQYF.

J is TRBJ1-5 and V is TRBV27; TRBD1 is a possible D gene (6 bases). V was shortened by 4 bases and J by 9 bases, with 13 bases between the two germline ends. The CDR3 totals 13 residues. Germline CDR1 MNHEY, CDR2 SMNVEV (reference sequence). CDR3 DNA: TGTGCCAGCAGTTGGGGGGCGTTAGGGCCCCAGCATTTT. This sequence encodes CASSWGALGPQHF.

This clone was seen more than once but under ten times. This chain connects TRBV30 to TRBJ1-1, with a weak D call TRBD1 (6 bases). This CDR3 region has 14 residues. Per the germline V gene, CDR1 is GTSNPN and CDR2 is SVGIG (reference sequence). V lost 0 bases and J 5 bases, leaving 13 bases between the germline ends. CDR3 protein: CAWSVLQGRTEAFF. CDR3 nucleotides: TGTGCCTGGAGTGTACTTCAGGGGCGGACTGAAGCTTTCTTT.

The chain employs TRBV19 and TRBJ1-5; a weak D match, TRBD1 (6 bases). The germline CDR1 and CDR2 sequences are LNHDA and SQIVND (reference sequence). Deletions cut 6 bases from V and 3 bases from J, with 12 bases between. This CDR3 is built from 14 residues. CDR3 nucleotide sequence: TGTGCCAGTAGACCTACAGGGTCCAATCAGCCCCAGCATTTT. It specifies CASRPTGSNQPQHF.

The chain recombines TRBV5-1 with TRBJ1-2, with 11 nucleotides matching TRBD1. The CDR3 runs 16 residues. J lost 14 bases, V lost 1 base, and 16 bases had no gene match. CDR1 SGHRS and CDR2 YFSETQ come from the germline V gene. The CDR3 reads CASSLIAMLGQGEITF. CDR3 nucleotides: TGCGCCAGCAGCTTGATCGCTATGTTGGGACAGGGGGAAATTACCTTC.